One T cell receptor beta chain is described in this entry. This sample was included in a study of blood T cell repertoires in COVID-19. In the study overall: From the United States, Italy and Spain came samples of acute and convalescent COVID-19. Sources were T cells, B-cell-depleted T cells, or PBMCs; the material itself was cDNA or gDNA.

Authors' methods: Cell counts per sample came from amplifying reference gene primers. The protocol was immunoSEQ multiplex PCR, while the TCRdb copy is restricted to in-frame clones and leaves out a portion. The D gene and trimming were derived from the DNA, and the V and J assignments and clone size from that table. The sample shows 65,000 to 95,000 clones, approximately 90% of them seen only once. The CDR3 is made up of 11 amino acids. Trimming at V came to 6 bases and at J to 8 bases, leaving 3 bases not matched to a gene. Germline V lookup: CDR1 ENHRY, CDR2 SYGVKD. The source material was peripheral blood. The chain is built from TRBV10-3 and TRBJ1-1; 7 bases map to TRBD1. This clonotype originated in a man between 65 and 85 years old with active or convalescent COVID-19. For the CDR3, the DNA is TGTGCCATCAGGGGGGACAGCGAAGCTTTCTTT. Encoded protein: CAIRGDSEAFF.